A single sample is the source of the 9 T cell receptor beta chains below, sequenced in a study of Ad26.COV2.S vaccination and SARS-CoV-2 variants. The treatment denotes: some 19 received Ad26.COV2.S at low or high dose, single or two shots; about 5 received placebo; per-sample allocation not given. Sample collection was performed on day 63 after the first vaccine or placebo injection. Assay used: immunoSEQ multiplex PCR; TCRdb lists only in-frame clones, some missing. The sample shows about 410,000 clones, 89% of them seen only once. This specimen consisted of peripheral blood, obtained in a trial of Ad26.COV2.S vaccine versus placebo. The receptor source for this set is a person aged 18-60 years who received the Ad26.COV2.S COVID-19 vaccine or a placebo.

This chain links TRBV5-6 with TRBJ2-7; possible D gene TRBD1, 6 bases. This CDR3 spans 15 amino acids. Germline CDR1 SGHDT, CDR2 YYEEEE. V was shortened by 0 bases and J by 2 bases, with 12 bases between the two germline ends. CDR3 DNA: TGTGCCAGCAGCTTGGTTGGGGGCCGAGCCTACGAGCAGTACTTC. Its translation is CASSLVGGRAYEQYF.

The CDR3 reads CASSDLGGTVGNQPQHF. In DNA, the CDR3 is TGTGCCAGCAGTGATTTGGGAGGGACAGTGGGGAATCAGCCCCAGCATTTT. The genes are TRBV6-1 and TRBJ1-5; the match to TRBD1 covers 7 bases. Germline V gene data show CDR1 as MNHNS and CDR2 as SASEGT. V was clipped by 3 bases and J by 4 bases; unmatched bases: 12. There are 17 residues in the CDR3.

The chain recombines TRBV28 with TRBJ2-7; 15 nucleotides align to TRBD2. CDR1 is MDHEN, CDR2 SYDVKM, per germline. The J segment lost 6 bases and the V segment lost 7 bases, leaving 7 bases of the junction unmatched. The length of the CDR3 is 15 residues. DNA of the CDR3: TGTGCCAGCAAACTGGGACTAGCGGGAGGAGGCGAGCAGTACTTC. Translated, it gives CASKLGLAGGGEQYF.

This chain uses TRBV28 with TRBJ1-2; D remains unclear. Germline lookup yields CDR1 MDHEN and CDR2 SYDVKM. V dropped 2 bases and J dropped 3 bases, with 7 bases sitting between them. This CDR3 is built from 13 residues. The CDR3 DNA reads as TGTGCCAGCAGTTTAGGCAGCCACTATGGCTACACCTTC. Encoded protein: CASSLGSHYGYTF.

The rearrangement uses TRBV6-5 and TRBJ1-1; D not certain. CDR1 and CDR2 from the germline V gene are MNHEY and SVGAGI. Trimming removed 5 bases from V and 0 bases from J, with 7 bases in between. The CDR3 consists of 13 residues. The CDR3 reads CASSKGMNTEAFF. CDR3 DNA: TGTGCCAGCAGTAAGGGCATGAACACTGAAGCTTTCTTT.

This clone was detected only once. This chain uses TRBV5-6 with TRBJ1-1; D uncertain. Germline CDR1 SGHDT, CDR2 YYEEEE. The V and J ends lost 1 base and 11 bases respectively, with 18 bases between them. This CDR3 is 14 amino acids long. DNA for the CDR3: TGTGCCAGCAGCTTGAATTTCCAGCGCGCTGGCGCTTTCTTT. Residues: CASSLNFQRAGAFF. The entire variable domain, with the rest obtained from reference TRBV5-6 and TRBJ1-1, is as follows: DAGVTQSPTHLIKTRGQQVTLRCSPKSGHDTVSWYQQALGQGPQFIFQYYEEEERQRGNFPDRFSGHQFPNYSSELNVNALLLGDSALYLCASSLNFQRAGAFFGQGTRLTVV.

The V call is TRBV24-1, the J call TRBJ2-1, with no clear D. In germline, CDR1 is KGHDR, CDR2 SFDVKD. The CDR3 has 16 residues. The V end lost 4 bases, the J end lost 1 base, and 13 bases lay between the germline ends. In DNA form, the CDR3 reads TGTGCCACCAGTGACCCCTCTCCGGGTTCCTACAATGAGCAGTTCTTC. Translated: CATSDPSPGSYNEQFF.

The rearrangement links TRBV7-9 to TRBJ1-3; D uncertain. With 2 bases removed from V and 0 bases from J, the gap between germline ends came to 11 bases. The CDR3 sequence is 16 residues long. Germline CDR1 SEHNR, CDR2 FQNEAQ (reference sequence). This chain's CDR3 is CASSLLSLGSGNTIYF. The CDR3 DNA sequence: TGTGCCAGCAGCTTACTTAGTCTGGGCTCTGGAAACACCATATATTTT.

This clone appeared a single time. The genes are TRBV9 and TRBJ2-3, with D unresolved. Germline CDR1 SGDLS, CDR2 YYNGEE. This CDR3 comprises 16 residues. V was cut by 0 bases and J by 0 bases, with 11 bases left in between. The CDR3 coding sequence is TGTGCCAGCAGCGTAGCCCCCAGTCTCAGCACAGATACGCAGTATTTT. Protein: CASSVAPSLSTDTQYF.